The 29 T cell receptor beta chains below were found in one sample sequenced in a study of T cells in Graves' hyperthyroidism and ophthalmopathy. RNA transcripts served as the template for amplifying TCR beta CDR3 regions. RT-PCR in the first round (using the HTBI primer set) targeted the TCR CDR3. TCRdb itself ran the multiplex PCR reads through MiXCR, one entry per CDR3 protein. Here the sample spans under 400,000 distinct CDR3 sequences, less than 20% being singletons. What was sequenced was blood. The origin of the receptors is a woman under 30 with Graves' hyperthyroidism that later progressed to Graves' ophthalmopathy.

In its sample, this clonotype was seen many times. The CDR3 loop reads CASSLSNSSSSYEQYF. The DNA for the CDR3 is TGTGCCAGCAGCTTGAGTAACAGTAGCAGCTCCTACGAGCAGTACTTC. The chain joins TRBV5-5 to TRBJ2-7; D call uncertain. The length of the CDR3 is 16 residues. Germline V gene lookup returns CDR1 SGHKS and CDR2 YYEKEE (reference sequence). V lost 1 base, J lost 0 bases, and 14 bases lay in between.

This clonotype was detected only a few times. The rearrangement uses TRBV7-9 and TRBJ1-2; D might be TRBD1 (5 bases). The CDR3 is 14 residues long. V dropped 1 base and J dropped 6 bases, with 12 bases sitting between them. The germline V gene has CDR1 SEHNR and CDR2 FQNEAQ (reference sequence). CDR3 bases: TGTGCCAGCAGCTTAGGGGTACAGGTGGATGGCTACACCTTC. Residues: CASSLGVQVDGYTF.

This chain joins TRBV7-9 and TRBJ2-1; TRBD2 matches 14 bases. This CDR3 is built from 16 residues. V gave up 4 bases and J gave up 7 bases; unmatched junction bases: 6. Germline lookup yields CDR1 SEHNR and CDR2 FQNEAQ (reference sequence). As DNA, the CDR3 is TGTGCCAGCAGCTCGACTAGCGGGAGGGGTAGGAATGAGCAGTTCTTC. Translation: CASSSTSGRGRNEQFF.

V is TRBV20-1 and J is TRBJ2-4; 7 bases are a match to TRBD2. Germline CDR1 is DFQATT and CDR2 is SNEGSKA (reference sequence). The CDR3 extends over 15 amino acids. Trimming took 6 bases from V and 2 from J; bases not matched to a gene: 10. Written as DNA, the CDR3 is TGCAGTGCCGTAAGCGGGGTGTTAACCAAAAACATTCAGTACTTC. Its translation: CSAVSGVLTKNIQYF.

This clonotype was seen only a few times. The V and J genes are TRBV7-2 and TRBJ1-4; D might be TRBD1 (6 bases). Germline V gene data show CDR1 as SGHTA and CDR2 as FQGNSA. Trimming took off 3 bases at V and 5 bases at J, with 16 bases between the two ends. This CDR3 comprises 16 residues. Here the CDR3 reads CASSFGGIGGNEKLFF. In DNA, the CDR3 is TGTGCCAGCAGCTTCGGGGGGATAGGGGGGAATGAAAAACTGTTTTTT.

In its sample, this clonotype was seen a few times. V gene TRBV20-1 combines with J gene TRBJ2-7; the D gene is possibly TRBD2 (5 bases). The V gene lost 5 bases and the J gene lost 5 bases, with 31 bases spanning the gap. CDR1 is DFQATT, CDR2 SNEGSKA, per germline (reference sequence). This CDR3 comprises 18 residues. The CDR3 nucleotides are TGCAGTGCTGTAGTGGACCCCGTGAGGGCGGGCCTGATCAACGAGCAGTACTTC. It translates to CSAVVDPVRAGLINEQYF.

The chain has TRBV2 and TRBJ2-7, with 11 bases that match TRBD2. CDR1 and CDR2 (germline): SNHLY, FYNNEI. The CDR3 is 17 residues long. The ends lost 6 bases at V and 2 bases at J; junction bases unmatched: 12. CDR3 nucleotides: TGTGCCAGCAGAGCTAGCGGGGGGCTACAGACAACCTACGAGCAGTACTTC. As protein: CASRASGGLQTTYEQYF.

This clonotype was seen ten or more times. The J gene is TRBJ2-1, the V gene TRBV7-2, with D possibly TRBD1 on 5 matching bases. V lost 2 bases and J lost 4, with 9 bases in between. Germline CDR1 SGHTA, CDR2 FQGNSA. This CDR3 has 14 amino acids. The CDR3 loop is CASSLSTVYNEQFF. The CDR3 DNA reads TGTGCCAGCAGCTTATCGACAGTTTACAATGAGCAGTTCTTC.

This clonotype was detected a few times. The genes are TRBV7-9 and TRBJ2-7; 7 bases are a match to TRBD1. This CDR3 is built from 15 residues. J was trimmed by 2 bases and V by 1 base; bases with no gene match: 5. The germline gives CDR1 SEHNR, CDR2 FQNEAQ (reference sequence). CDR3 sequence reads: CASSLETGTPYEQYF. The DNA for the CDR3 is TGTGCCAGCAGCTTAGAGACAGGGACCCCCTACGAGCAGTACTTC.

This clonotype was counted many times. The chain combines TRBV27 with TRBJ1-3, with a weak D call TRBD1 (6 bases). The CDR3 length is 14 residues. The germline V gene has CDR1 MNHEY and CDR2 SMNVEV (reference sequence). V lost 6 bases and J 7 bases, leaving 16 bases between the germline ends. The CDR3 DNA reads TGTGCCAGCAGCCCTGGGGGGGGCGTTAACACCATATATTTT. Its translation: CASSPGGGVNTIYF.

This clonotype was recorded at least ten times. The CDR3 sequence is CASSSWPGQGLDGYTF. CDR3 bases: TGTGCCAGCAGTTCATGGCCGGGACAGGGTTTGGATGGCTACACCTTC. This chain links TRBV28 with TRBJ1-2; the match to TRBD1 covers 9 bases. The CDR3 consists of 16 residues. J lost 6 bases, V lost 4 bases, and 12 bases had no gene match. Germline lookup yields CDR1 MDHEN and CDR2 SYDVKM.

Worth noting for this clonotype: Without the conserved terminal phenylalanine or tryptophan, this CDR3 likely stems from a read error. The chain joins TRBV11-2 to TRBJ2-3, with D unclear. The V gene lost 0 bases and the J gene lost 4 bases, with 23 bases spanning the gap. Germline lookup yields CDR1 SGHAT and CDR2 FQNNGV. The CDR3 loop spans 19 amino acids. The CDR3 loop reads CASSLDPPGVDYRSDTQYL. The CDR3 DNA reads as TGTGCCAGCAGCTTAGATCCTCCGGGCGTCGATTACCGCTCAGATACGCAGTATCTT.

This clonotype was found many times. The chain joins TRBV2 to TRBJ2-1; 7 bases align to TRBD2. The V gene end was trimmed by 3 bases and the J gene end by 7 bases; junction bases not matched to a gene: 3. Germline V gene lookup returns CDR1 SNHLY and CDR2 FYNNEI. The CDR3 covers 13 residues. The CDR3 loop reads CASSEGGNNEQFF. CDR3 sequence (DNA): TGTGCCAGCAGTGAGGGAGGGAATAATGAGCAGTTCTTC.

In this sample, this clonotype turned up a few times. V and J are TRBV15 and TRBJ1-6; 7 bases agree with TRBD1. This CDR3 has 13 residues. CDR1 and CDR2 (germline): LNHNV, YYDKDF (reference sequence). The ends lost 8 bases at V and 7 bases at J; junction bases unmatched: 5. Here the CDR3 reads CATGTVSNSPLHF. In DNA form, the CDR3 reads TGTGCCACCGGGACAGTTTCCAATTCACCCCTCCACTTT. Looking up the rest from reference TRBV15 and TRBJ1-6 gives the full variable domain: DAMVIQNPRYQVTQFGKPVTLSCSQTLNHNVMYWYQQKSSQAPKLLFHYYDKDFNNEADTPDNFQSRRPNTSFCFLDIRSPGLGDTAMYLCATGTVSNSPLHFGNGTRLTVT.

This clonotype turned up a few times. This chain connects TRBV18 to TRBJ2-7; D might be TRBD1 (6 bases). This CDR3 contains 16 residues. Germline loops: CDR1 KGHSH, CDR2 LQKENI. V was shortened by 6 bases and J by 0 bases, with 18 bases between the two germline ends. Here the CDR3 reads CASSPGQWDPSYEQYF. The DNA for the CDR3 is TGTGCCAGCTCTCCCGGACAGTGGGATCCCTCCTACGAGCAGTACTTC. The full variable domain, its missing parts supplied by reference TRBV18 and TRBJ2-7, is NAGVMQNPRHLVRRRGQEARLRCSPMKGHSHVYWYRQLPEEGLKFMVYLQKENIIDESGMPKERFSAEFPKEGPSILRIQQVVRGDSAAYFCASSPGQWDPSYEQYFGPGTRLTVT.

This clonotype has at least ten counts. The chain recombines TRBV28 with TRBJ2-1; perhaps D is TRBD1 or TRBD2 (6 bases each). Germline CDR1 reads MDHEN; CDR2 reads SYDVKM. V was clipped by 7 bases and J by 2 bases, with 18 bases between them. The CDR3 covers 16 residues. CDR3 bases: TGTGCCAGCAAGGGGGGAGCGGAAATTACCTACAATGAGCAGTTCTTC. It specifies CASKGGAEITYNEQFF.

The V call is TRBV20-1, the J call TRBJ2-1; 10 bases align to TRBD2. V gave up 4 bases and J gave up 2 bases; unmatched junction bases: 2. From germline, CDR1 is DFQATT and CDR2 SNEGSKA (reference sequence). CDR3 length: 14 amino acids. Here the CDR3 DNA reads TGCAGTGCTACTAGCGGGAGCACCTACAATGAGCAGTTCTTC. It translates to CSATSGSTYNEQFF.

In its sample, this clonotype was seen a few times. The chain recombines TRBV5-1 with TRBJ2-3, with unresolved D. The CDR3 is made up of 15 amino acids. The V gene lost 0 bases and the J gene lost 2 bases, with 10 bases spanning the gap. Germline values: CDR1 SGHRS, CDR2 YFSETQ. This CDR3 reads CASSLGSRDTDTQYF. For the CDR3, the DNA is TGCGCCAGCAGCTTGGGTTCCAGAGACACAGATACGCAGTATTTT.

The chain employs TRBV20-1 and TRBJ1-4; TRBD1 might be the D (6 bases). Germline assignment: CDR1 DFQATT and CDR2 SNEGSKA (reference sequence). V lost 0 bases and J lost 7, with 15 bases in between. The CDR3 sequence is 15 residues long. The CDR3 reads CSARDSQGLSEKLFF. The CDR3 DNA is TGCAGTGCTAGAGATTCGCAGGGGTTGAGTGAAAAACTGTTTTTT.

This clonotype was observed a handful of times. This chain connects TRBV19 to TRBJ1-5; D possibly corresponds to TRBD1 (5 bases). V gave up 7 bases and J gave up 0 bases, with 16 bases separating them. The length of the CDR3 is 16 residues. The germline CDR1 and CDR2 sequences are LNHDA and SQIVND (reference sequence). CDR3 sequence (DNA): TGTGCCAGTACCCGGGACGGTTCAAATAGCAATCAGCCCCAGCATTTT. Translation gives CASTRDGSNSNQPQHF. Full variable domain (remainder filled in from reference TRBV19 and TRBJ1-5): DGGITQSPKYLFRKEGQNVTLSCEQNLNHDAMYWYRQDPGQGLRLIYYSQIVNDFQKGDIAEGYSVSREKKESFPLTVTSAQKNPTAFYLCASTRDGSNSNQPQHFGDGTRLSIL.

This chain uses TRBV5-1 with TRBJ2-1; 11 bases match TRBD2. Germline CDR1 SGHRS, CDR2 YFSETQ. CDR3 length: 15 amino acids. J was trimmed by 7 bases and V by 0 bases; bases with no gene match: 3. The CDR3 DNA follows: TGCGCCAGCAGCTTGGATAGCGGGAGGGCGAATGAGCAGTTCTTC. This codes for CASSLDSGRANEQFF.

This clonotype was recorded at least ten times. The rearrangement links TRBV13 to TRBJ2-7; 7 bases are a match to TRBD2. CDR3 length equals 15 residues. The germline CDR1 and CDR2 sequences are PRHDT and FYEKMQ (reference sequence). The J segment lost 0 bases and the V segment lost 2 bases, leaving 4 bases of the junction unmatched. In DNA form, the CDR3 reads TGTGCCAGCAGCTTAAGTAGCGGGTCCTCCTACGAGCAGTACTTC. Translation gives CASSLSSGSSYEQYF.

This clonotype was observed at least ten times. This chain joins TRBV28 and TRBJ2-5; 10 bases match TRBD2. CDR3 length: 16 amino acids. Germline CDR1 is MDHEN and CDR2 is SYDVKM. V dropped 1 base and J dropped 5; count of bases not matched to a gene: 7. The CDR3 sequence is CASSLSLAGVAETQYF. CDR3 in DNA: TGTGCCAGCAGTTTATCCCTAGCGGGAGTAGCGGAGACCCAGTACTTC.

This clonotype was observed a handful of times. The chain carries TRBV11-1 and TRBJ2-5, with 8 positions matching TRBD1. V lost 1 base to trimming and J lost 1 base; unmatched junction nucleotides: 5. Germline V gene data show CDR1 as SGHAT and CDR2 as FQDESV (reference sequence). The CDR3 contains 16 residues. The CDR3: CASSLDAGGFQETQYF. Written as DNA, the CDR3 is TGTGCCAGCAGCTTAGATGCAGGGGGCTTCCAAGAGACCCAGTACTTC.

The J gene is TRBJ1-1, the V gene TRBV5-1; D gene ambiguous. CDR3 length equals 11 residues. The germline CDR1 and CDR2 sequences are SGHRS and YFSETQ. Trimming stripped 3 bases from V and 8 bases from J, with 8 bases between. The DNA for the CDR3 is TGCGCCAGCAGCTGGGGTCGGGAAGCTTTCTTT. Protein sequence: CASSWGREAFF.

The chain uses TRBV9 and TRBJ2-1, with D unclear. The ends were cut back, 0 bases at V and 10 bases at J, with 11 bases in the middle. Germline CDR1 and CDR2: SGDLS and YYNGEE. The CDR3 totals 13 residues. Here the CDR3 reads CASSVGGFWEQFF. The CDR3 bases are TGTGCCAGCAGCGTAGGTGGGTTCTGGGAGCAGTTCTTC.

This clonotype appeared many times. This chain connects TRBV20-1 to TRBJ2-7; 11 nucleotides line up with TRBD2. Germline CDR1 reads DFQATT; CDR2 reads SNEGSKA (reference sequence). CDR3 length equals 17 residues. V shed 3 bases, J shed 4 bases, and the junction held 14 bases outside the gene matches. CDR3 protein: CSASRGLAGGRQYEQYF. CDR3 sequence (DNA): TGCAGTGCTAGTCGCGGCCTAGCGGGAGGAAGACAGTACGAGCAGTACTTC.

This clonotype has at least ten counts. This may be a read error, as it is one base from a much larger clone. Here the CDR3 reads CASSLQVNTEAFF. The CDR3 DNA sequence: TGTGCCAGCAGTTTACAGGTGAACACTGAAGCTTTCTTT. The gene calls are TRBV12-3 or TRBV12-4 and TRBJ1-1; D uncertain. Deletions cut 2 bases from V and 0 bases from J, with 4 bases between. The CDR3 has 13 amino acids.

This clonotype was counted between two and nine times. The genes are TRBV3-1 and TRBJ1-6; tentative D call: TRBD1 (5 bases). The CDR3 totals 15 residues. Trimming removed 0 bases from V and 11 bases from J, with 14 bases in between. CDR1 LGHDT and CDR2 YNNKEL come from the germline V gene (reference sequence). The CDR3 nucleotides are TGTGCCAGCAGCCAAGAAGGGCCTCGGGGGACACCCCTCCACTTT. Translation: CASSQEGPRGTPLHF. The complete variable domain, with remaining parts taken from reference TRBV3-1 and TRBJ1-6, reads DTAVSQTPKYLVTQMGNDKSIKCEQNLGHDTMYWYKQDSKKFLKIMFSYNNKELIINETVPNRFSPKSPDKAHLNLHINSLELGDSAVYFCASSQEGPRGTPLHFGNGTRLTVT.